One and the same sample provided the 2 T cell receptor beta chains below, sequenced in a study of CD4 T cells in relation to SARS-CoV-2 and coronaviruses. Using immunoSEQ multiplex PCR, the repertoire was profiled, and TCRdb retains in-frame clones only, with some absent. This table has some 30,000 clones, about 78% appearing once. These receptors have no known antigen. Unexposed donor CD4+ T cells date from about 2010-2019, before the COVID-19 pandemic. After about ten days of culture, CD4+ T cells were isolated. Sequenced: CD4+ T cells from PBMCs, cultured in vitro. These receptors were obtained from a human donor in good health.

The chain links TRBV19 to TRBJ2-3, with a weak D call TRBD2 (6 bases). This CDR3 is built from 14 residues. Deletions cut 0 bases from V and 3 bases from J, with 7 bases between. Germline V gives CDR1 LNHDA, CDR2 SQIVND (reference sequence). CDR3 nucleotide sequence: TGTGCCAGTAGTATAGAGGGGGGAACAGATACGCAGTATTTT. Amino acids: CASSIEGGTDTQYF.

The chain joins TRBV13 to TRBJ2-2; D gene uncertain. CDR1 is PRHDT and CDR2 is FYEKMQ in the germline V gene (reference sequence). The V end lost 5 bases, the J end lost 8 bases, and 12 bases lay between the germline ends. This CDR3 spans 13 amino acids. In nucleotides, the CDR3 is TGTGCCAGCAGCACCGACCCGAAGGGGGAGCTGTTTTTT. It encodes CASSTDPKGELFF.